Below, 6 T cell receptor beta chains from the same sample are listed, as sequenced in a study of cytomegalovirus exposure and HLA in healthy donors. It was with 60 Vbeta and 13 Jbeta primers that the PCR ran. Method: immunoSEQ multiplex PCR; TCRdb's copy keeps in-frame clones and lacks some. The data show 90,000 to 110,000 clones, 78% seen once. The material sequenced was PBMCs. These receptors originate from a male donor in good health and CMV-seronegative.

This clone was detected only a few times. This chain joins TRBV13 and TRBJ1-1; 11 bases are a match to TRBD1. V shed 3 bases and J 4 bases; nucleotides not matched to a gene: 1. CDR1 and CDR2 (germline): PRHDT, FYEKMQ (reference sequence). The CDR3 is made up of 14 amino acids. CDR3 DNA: TGTGCCAGCAGCTTGGACAGGGGGCGCACTGAAGCTTTCTTT. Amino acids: CASSLDRGRTEAFF.

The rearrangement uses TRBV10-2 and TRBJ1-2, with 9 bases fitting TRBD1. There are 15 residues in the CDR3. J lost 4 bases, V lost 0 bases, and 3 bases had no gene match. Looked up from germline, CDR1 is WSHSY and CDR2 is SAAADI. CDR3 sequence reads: CASSESTGGAYGYTF. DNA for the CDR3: TGCGCCAGCAGTGAGTCGACAGGGGGGGCCTATGGCTACACCTTC.

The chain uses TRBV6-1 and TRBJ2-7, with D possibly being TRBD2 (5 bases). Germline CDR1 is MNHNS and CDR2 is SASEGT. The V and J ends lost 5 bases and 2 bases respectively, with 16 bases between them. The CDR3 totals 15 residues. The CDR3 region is CASSRTGISPYEQYF. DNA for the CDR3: TGTGCCAGCAGTAGGACGGGGATTTCGCCCTACGAGCAGTACTTC.

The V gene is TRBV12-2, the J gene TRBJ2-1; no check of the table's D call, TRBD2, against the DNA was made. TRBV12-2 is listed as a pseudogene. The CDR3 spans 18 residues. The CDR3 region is CASRPRAGGRSSYNEQFF. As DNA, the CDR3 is TGTGCAAGTCGCCCTCGAGCGGGAGGGAGGAGCTCCTACAATGAGCAGTTCTTC.

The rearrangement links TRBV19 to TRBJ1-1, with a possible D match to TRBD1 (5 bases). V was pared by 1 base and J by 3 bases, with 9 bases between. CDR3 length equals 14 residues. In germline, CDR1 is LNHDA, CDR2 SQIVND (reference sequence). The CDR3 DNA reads TGTGCCAGTAGTATAGGTGGGGCAGACACTGAAGCTTTCTTT. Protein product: CASSIGGADTEAFF. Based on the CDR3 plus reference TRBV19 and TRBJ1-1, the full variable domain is DGGITQSPKYLFRKEGQNVTLSCEQNLNHDAMYWYRQDPGQGLRLIYYSQIVNDFQKGDIAEGYSVSREKKESFPLTVTSAQKNPTAFYLCASSIGGADTEAFFGQGTRLTVV.

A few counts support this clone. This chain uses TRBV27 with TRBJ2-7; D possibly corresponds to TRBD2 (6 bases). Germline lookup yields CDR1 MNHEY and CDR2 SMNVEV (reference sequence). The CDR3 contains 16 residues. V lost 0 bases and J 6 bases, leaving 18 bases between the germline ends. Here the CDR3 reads CASSLSTALAMGEQYF. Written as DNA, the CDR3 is TGTGCCAGCAGTTTATCCACGGCCCTAGCGATGGGCGAGCAGTACTTC.